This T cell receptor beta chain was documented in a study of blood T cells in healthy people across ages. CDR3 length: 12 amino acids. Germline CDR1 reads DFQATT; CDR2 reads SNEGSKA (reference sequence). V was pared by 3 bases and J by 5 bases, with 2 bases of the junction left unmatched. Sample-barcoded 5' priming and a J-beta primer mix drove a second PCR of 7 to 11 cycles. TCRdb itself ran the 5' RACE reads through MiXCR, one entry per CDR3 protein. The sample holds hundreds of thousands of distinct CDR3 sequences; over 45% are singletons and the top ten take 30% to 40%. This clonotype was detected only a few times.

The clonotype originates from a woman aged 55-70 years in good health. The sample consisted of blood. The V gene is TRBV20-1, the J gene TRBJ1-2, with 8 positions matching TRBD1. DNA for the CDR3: TGCAGTGCTAGTCGACAGGGGTATGGCTACACCTTC. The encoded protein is CSASRQGYGYTF.